One sample yielded the 5 T cell receptor beta chains listed below, sequenced in a study of blood T cells in healthy people across ages. With a J-beta primer mix and a sample-barcoded 5' primer, a second PCR ran about 6 to 11 cycles. MiXCR, run by TCRdb on the 5' RACE reads, gives a single entry per CDR3 protein. This sample has some 1 million distinct CDR3 sequences; 40% to 55% occur once, and the top ten carry under 20%. The sample was blood. The receptors were gathered from a woman aged 55-69 years in good health.

This chain joins TRBV12-3 or TRBV12-4 and TRBJ2-2; no reliable D call. The V end was cut by 2 bases, the J end by 4 bases, with 8 bases between. This CDR3 is built from 14 residues. In DNA form, the CDR3 reads TGTGCCAGCAGTTTAAAGGGTGGCACCGGGGAGCTGTTTTTT. Residues: CASSLKGGTGELFF.

This clonotype was counted a single time. The chain carries TRBV20-1 and TRBJ2-7, with TRBD1 identical over 7 bases. The CDR3 consists of 14 residues. Germline CDR1 reads DFQATT; CDR2 reads SNEGSKA (reference sequence). J lost 3 bases, V lost 1 base, and 6 bases had no gene match. For the CDR3, the DNA is TGCAGTGCTAGAGCCCGGGACAGTAACTACGAGCAGTACTTC. It is translated as CSARARDSNYEQYF.

This chain uses TRBV12-3 or TRBV12-4 with TRBJ2-7; 8 nucleotides agree with TRBD2. Losses at the gene ends were 0 bases for V and 1 base for J; bases not matched to a gene: 8. The length of the CDR3 is 17 residues. CDR3 DNA sequence: TGTGCCAGCAGTTTAGCACTAAGCGGGAGTGGGTCCTACGAGCAGTACTTC. This sequence encodes CASSLALSGSGSYEQYF.

Of note for this clonotype: A junction end diverges from the germline sequence, so it may reflect a read error. The chain joins TRBV30 to TRBJ2-4; tentatively, D is TRBD1 or TRBD2 (5 bases each). The CDR3 length is 11 residues. Germline values: CDR1 GTSNPN, CDR2 SVGIG (reference sequence). CDR3: CAGSVKGEQYF. The CDR3 DNA reads TGTGCCGGGAGCGTCAAAGGGGAGCAGTACTTC.

This clonotype occurred a few times. The V and J genes are TRBV7-9 and TRBJ1-2; no clear D. The CDR3 covers 13 residues. Germline V gene lookup returns CDR1 SEHNR and CDR2 FQNEAQ (reference sequence). Trimming took 2 bases from V and 6 from J, leaving 10 bases between them. CDR3 DNA sequence: TGTGCCAGCAGCTTAATGGGAAAGGATGGCTACACCTTC. Amino acids: CASSLMGKDGYTF. Supplemented by reference TRBV7-9 and TRBJ1-2, the full variable domain reads DTGVSQNPRHKITKRGQNVTFRCDPISEHNRLYWYRQTLGQGPEFLTYFQNEAQLEKSRLLSDRFSAERPKGSFSTLEIQRTEQGDSAMYLCASSLMGKDGYTFGSGTRLTVV.